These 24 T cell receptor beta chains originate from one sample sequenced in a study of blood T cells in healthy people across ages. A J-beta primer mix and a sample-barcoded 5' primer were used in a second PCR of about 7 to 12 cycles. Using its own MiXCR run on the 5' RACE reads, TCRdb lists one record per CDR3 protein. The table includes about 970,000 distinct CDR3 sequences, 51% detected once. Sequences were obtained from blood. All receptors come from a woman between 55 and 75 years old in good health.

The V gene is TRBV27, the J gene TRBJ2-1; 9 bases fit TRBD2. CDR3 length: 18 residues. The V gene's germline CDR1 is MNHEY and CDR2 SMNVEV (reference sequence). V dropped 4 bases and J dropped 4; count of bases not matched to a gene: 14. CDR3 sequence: CASSSPGSGGQNYNEQFF. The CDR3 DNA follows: TGTGCCAGCAGTTCCCCGGGTAGCGGGGGCCAAAATTACAATGAGCAGTTCTTC.

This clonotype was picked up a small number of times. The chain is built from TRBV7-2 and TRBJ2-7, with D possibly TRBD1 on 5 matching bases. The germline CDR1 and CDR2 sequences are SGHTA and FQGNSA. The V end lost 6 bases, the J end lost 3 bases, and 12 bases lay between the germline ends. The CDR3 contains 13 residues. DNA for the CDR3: TGTGCCAGCAGGCGGACATCTAACTACGAGCAGTACTTC. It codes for CASRRTSNYEQYF.

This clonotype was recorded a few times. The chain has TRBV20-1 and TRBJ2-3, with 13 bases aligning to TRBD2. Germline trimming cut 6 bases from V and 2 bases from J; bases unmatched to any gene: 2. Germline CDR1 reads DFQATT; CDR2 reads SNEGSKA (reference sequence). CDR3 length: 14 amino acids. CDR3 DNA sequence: TGCAGTGCCGGGACTAGCGGGATCACAGATACGCAGTATTTT. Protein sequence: CSAGTSGITDTQYF.

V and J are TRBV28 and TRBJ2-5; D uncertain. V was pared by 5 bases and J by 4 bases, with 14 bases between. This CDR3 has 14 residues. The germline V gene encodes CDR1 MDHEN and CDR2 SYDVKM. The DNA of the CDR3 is TGTGCCAGCAGTCTTCGTGGACGGTTAGAGACCCAGTACTTC. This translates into CASSLRGRLETQYF.

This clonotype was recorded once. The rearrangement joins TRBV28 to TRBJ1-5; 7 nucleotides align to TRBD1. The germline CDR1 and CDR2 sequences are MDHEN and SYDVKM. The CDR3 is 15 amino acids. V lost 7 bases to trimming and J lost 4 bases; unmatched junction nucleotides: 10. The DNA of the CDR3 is TGTGCCAGCACCCTAGCGGGACAGCAAAATCAGCCCCAGCATTTT. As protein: CASTLAGQQNQPQHF.

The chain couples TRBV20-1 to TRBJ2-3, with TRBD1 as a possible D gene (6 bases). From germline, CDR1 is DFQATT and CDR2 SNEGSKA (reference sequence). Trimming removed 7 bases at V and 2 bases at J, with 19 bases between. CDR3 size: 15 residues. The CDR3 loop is CSVPSLGGYTDTQYF. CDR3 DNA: TGCAGTGTCCCTTCCTTAGGGGGATACACAGATACGCAGTATTTT.

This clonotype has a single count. The CDR3 region has the DNA TGCGCCAGCAGCTCTACTGGCGGGAGCGGGGATGAGCAGTTCTTC. Translation: CASSSTGGSGDEQFF. The chain is built from TRBV5-1 and TRBJ2-1; the match to TRBD2 covers 7 bases. Germline V gene sequence: CDR1 SGHRS, CDR2 YFSETQ. V shed 3 bases and J 8 bases; nucleotides not matched to a gene: 11. CDR3 size: 15 residues. Drawing the rest from reference TRBV5-1 and TRBJ2-1, the complete variable domain is KAGVTQTPRYLIKTRGQQVTLSCSPISGHRSVSWYQQTPGQGLQFLFEYFSETQRNKGNFPGRFSGRQFSNSRSEMNVSTLELGDSALYLCASSSTGGSGDEQFFGPGTRLTVL.

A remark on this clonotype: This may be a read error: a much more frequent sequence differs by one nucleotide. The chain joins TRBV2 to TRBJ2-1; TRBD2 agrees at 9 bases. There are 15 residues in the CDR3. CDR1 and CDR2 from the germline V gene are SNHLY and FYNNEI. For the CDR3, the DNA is TGTGCCAGCAGACCCAGACTAGCGGAGAACAAGGAGCAGTTCTTC. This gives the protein CASRPRLAENKEQFF. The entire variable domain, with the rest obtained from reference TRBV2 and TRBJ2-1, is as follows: EPEVTQTPSHQVTQMGQEVILRCVPISNHLYFYWYRQILGQKVEFLVSFYNNEISEKSEIFDDQFSVERPDGSNFTLKIRSTKLEDSAMYFCASRPRLAENKEQFFGPGTRLTVL.

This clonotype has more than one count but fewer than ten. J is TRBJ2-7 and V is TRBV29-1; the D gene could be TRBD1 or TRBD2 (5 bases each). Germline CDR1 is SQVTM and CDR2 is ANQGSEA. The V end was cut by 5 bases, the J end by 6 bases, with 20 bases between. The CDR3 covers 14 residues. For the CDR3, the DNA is TGCAGCGTTCAGCCAACGGGACCCAATGTCGAGCAGTACTTC. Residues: CSVQPTGPNVEQYF.

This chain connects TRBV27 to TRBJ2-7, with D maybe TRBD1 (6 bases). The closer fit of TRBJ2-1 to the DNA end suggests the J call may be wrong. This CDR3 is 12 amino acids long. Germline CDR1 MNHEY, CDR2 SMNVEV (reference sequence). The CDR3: CASSIRGGEQFF. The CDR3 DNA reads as TGTGCCAGCAGTATCAGGGGCGGTGAGCAGTTCTTC.

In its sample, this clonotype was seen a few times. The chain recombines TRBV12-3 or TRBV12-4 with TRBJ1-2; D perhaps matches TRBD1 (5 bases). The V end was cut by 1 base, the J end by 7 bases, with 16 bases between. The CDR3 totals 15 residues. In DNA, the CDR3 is TGTGCCAGCAGTTTAGTCGGGGGGACCGCTTTTGGCTACACCTTC. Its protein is CASSLVGGTAFGYTF.

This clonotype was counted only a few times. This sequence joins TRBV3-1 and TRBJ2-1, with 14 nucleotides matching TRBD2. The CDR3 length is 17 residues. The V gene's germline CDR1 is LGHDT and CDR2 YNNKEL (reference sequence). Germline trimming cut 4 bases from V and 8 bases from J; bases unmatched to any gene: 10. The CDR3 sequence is CASSLNLGLAGVYEQFF. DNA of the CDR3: TGTGCCAGCAGCCTCAATCTGGGACTAGCGGGAGTCTATGAGCAGTTCTTC.

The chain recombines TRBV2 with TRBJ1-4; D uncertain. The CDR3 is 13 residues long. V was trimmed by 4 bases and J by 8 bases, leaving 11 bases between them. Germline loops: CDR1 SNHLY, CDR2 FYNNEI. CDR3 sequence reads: CASSVAVLEKLFF. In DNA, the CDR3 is TGTGCCAGCAGTGTCGCAGTTCTGGAAAAACTGTTTTTT.

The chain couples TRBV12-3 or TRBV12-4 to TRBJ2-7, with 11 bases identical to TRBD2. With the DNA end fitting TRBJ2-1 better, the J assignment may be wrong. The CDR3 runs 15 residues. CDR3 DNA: TGTGCCAGCAGTTTGGTAGCGGGAGGGCTTGGTGAGCAGTTCTTC. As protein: CASSLVAGGLGEQFF.

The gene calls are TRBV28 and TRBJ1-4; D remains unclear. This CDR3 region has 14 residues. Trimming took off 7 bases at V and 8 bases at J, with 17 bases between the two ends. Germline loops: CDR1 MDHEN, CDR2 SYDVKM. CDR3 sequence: CASNPRWRWEKLFF. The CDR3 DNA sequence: TGTGCCAGCAATCCGAGATGGCGGTGGGAAAAACTGTTTTTT.

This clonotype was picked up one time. The CDR3: CAINGTGGYGYTF. The CDR3 bases are TGTGCCATCAATGGGACAGGCGGGTATGGCTACACCTTC. This chain connects TRBV10-3 to TRBJ1-2; 8 nucleotides match TRBD1. Losses at the gene ends were 7 bases for V and 5 bases for J; bases not matched to a gene: 6. This CDR3 is 13 amino acids long. Germline V gives CDR1 ENHRY, CDR2 SYGVKD.

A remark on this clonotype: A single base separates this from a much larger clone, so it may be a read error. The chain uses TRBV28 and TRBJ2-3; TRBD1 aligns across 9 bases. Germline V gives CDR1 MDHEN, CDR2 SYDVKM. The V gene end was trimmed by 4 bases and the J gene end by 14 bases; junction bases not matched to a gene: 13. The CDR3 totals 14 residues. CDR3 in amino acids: CASSSGQGRGERYF. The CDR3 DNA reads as TGTGCCAGCAGTTCGGGACAGGGCAGGGGGGAGCGGTATTTT.

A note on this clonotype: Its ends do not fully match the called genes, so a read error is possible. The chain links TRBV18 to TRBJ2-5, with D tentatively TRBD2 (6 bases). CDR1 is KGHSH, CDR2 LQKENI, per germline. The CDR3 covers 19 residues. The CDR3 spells CASSPPLGTLGSPKETQYF. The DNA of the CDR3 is TGTGCCAGTTCACCACCTCTCGGGACTTTGGGCAGTCCAAAAGAGACCCAGTACTTC.

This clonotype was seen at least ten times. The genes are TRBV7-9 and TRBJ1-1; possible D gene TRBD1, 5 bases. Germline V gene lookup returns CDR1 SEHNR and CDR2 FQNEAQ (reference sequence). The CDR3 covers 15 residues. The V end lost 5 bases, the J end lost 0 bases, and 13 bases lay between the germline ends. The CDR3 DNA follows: TGTGCCAGCAGCCCCCGACAGCTGCTGAACACTGAAGCTTTCTTT. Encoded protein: CASSPRQLLNTEAFF.

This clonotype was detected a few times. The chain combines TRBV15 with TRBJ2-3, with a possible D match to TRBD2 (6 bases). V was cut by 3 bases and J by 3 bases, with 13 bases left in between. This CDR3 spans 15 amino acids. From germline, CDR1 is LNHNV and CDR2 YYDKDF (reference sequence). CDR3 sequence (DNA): TGTGCCACCAGCAGCGGGGGATACCAAACAGATACGCAGTATTTT. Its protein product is CATSSGGYQTDTQYF.

The CDR3 sequence is CSAREAGGSYEQYF. The CDR3 DNA reads as TGCAGTGCTAGAGAGGCGGGAGGCTCCTACGAGCAGTACTTC. The chain uses TRBV20-1 and TRBJ2-7, with 8 bases that match TRBD2. J lost 0 bases, V lost 0 bases, and 1 base had no gene match. The V gene's germline CDR1 is DFQATT and CDR2 SNEGSKA (reference sequence). This CDR3 has 14 residues.

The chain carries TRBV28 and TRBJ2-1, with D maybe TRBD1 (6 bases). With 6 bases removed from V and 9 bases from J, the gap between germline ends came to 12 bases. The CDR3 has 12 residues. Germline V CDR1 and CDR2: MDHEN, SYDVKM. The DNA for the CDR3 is TGTGCCAGCAGGATCACAGGGACTGAGCAGTTCTTC. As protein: CASRITGTEQFF.

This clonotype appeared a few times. The CDR3 spells CASSFREGRGPARYF. The CDR3 bases are TGTGCCAGCAGCTTTCGGGAGGGCAGGGGGCCCGCTCGGTATTTT. The chain recombines TRBV11-2 with TRBJ2-3, with D perhaps being TRBD1 or TRBD2 (8 bases each). Germline-derived CDR1 and CDR2 are SGHAT and FQNNGV. V shed 3 bases and J shed 14 bases, with 24 bases lying between them. The CDR3 is made up of 15 amino acids.

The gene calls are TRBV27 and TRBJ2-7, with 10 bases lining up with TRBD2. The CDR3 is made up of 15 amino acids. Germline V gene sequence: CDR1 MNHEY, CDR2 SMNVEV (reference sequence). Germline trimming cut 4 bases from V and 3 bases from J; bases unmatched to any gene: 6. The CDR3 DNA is TGTGCCAGCAGTTACTCTCTAGCGGGAGACTACGAGCAGTACTTC. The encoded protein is CASSYSLAGDYEQYF.